What follows are 29 T cell receptor beta chains derived from one specimen sequenced in a study of cytomegalovirus exposure and HLA in healthy donors. Only in-frame clones appear in the TCRdb table, and some are missing; sequencing was by immunoSEQ multiplex PCR. The sample holds over 150,000 clones, 85% to 90% seen once. Sequencing was carried out using PBMCs. These receptors all come from a human donor in good health.

This clone was counted a few times. The rearrangement links TRBV15 to TRBJ2-7, with 10 bases lining up with TRBD1. Germline CDR1 and CDR2: LNHNV and YYDKDF (reference sequence). The CDR3 consists of 17 residues. The V gene end was trimmed by 2 bases and the J gene end by 2 bases; junction bases not matched to a gene: 9. The CDR3 coding sequence is TGTGCCACCAGCAGAATCGGGTCCGGGACAGGGGCCTACGAGCAGTACTTC. Encoded protein: CATSRIGSGTGAYEQYF. The entire variable domain, with the rest obtained from reference TRBV15 and TRBJ2-7, is as follows: DAMVIQNPRYQVTQFGKPVTLSCSQTLNHNVMYWYQQKSSQAPKLLFHYYDKDFNNEADTPDNFQSRRPNTSFCFLDIRSPGLGDTAMYLCATSRIGSGTGAYEQYFGPGTRLTVT.

This chain joins TRBV4-1 and TRBJ1-1; the D gene is possibly TRBD1 (6 bases). Germline V gives CDR1 MGHRA, CDR2 YSYEKL. The CDR3 sequence is 14 residues long. V was clipped by 5 bases and J by 5 bases, with 15 bases between them. This chain's CDR3 is CASSWGRGGTEAFF. The CDR3 nucleotides read TGCGCCAGCAGCTGGGGCAGGGGAGGGACTGAAGCTTTCTTT.

This clone was observed once. The V and J genes are TRBV7-6 and TRBJ2-1; tentative D call: TRBD2 (6 bases). The length of the CDR3 is 16 residues. The V end lost 3 bases, the J end lost 0 bases, and 12 bases lay between the germline ends. Germline values: CDR1 SGHVS, CDR2 FNYEAQ. CDR3 protein: CASSLEGVTSYNEQFF. Written as DNA, the CDR3 is TGTGCCAGCAGCTTGGAGGGAGTTACCTCCTACAATGAGCAGTTCTTC.

The chain is built from TRBV27 and TRBJ2-5; D gene uncertain. The CDR3 loop spans 14 amino acids. Per the germline V gene, CDR1 is MNHEY and CDR2 is SMNVEV (reference sequence). The germline V and J ends were trimmed by 5 bases and 2 bases, with 12 bases remaining between them. This CDR3 is CASSRLLSQETQYF. The CDR3 nucleotides are TGTGCCAGCAGTCGGTTGCTCTCGCAAGAGACCCAGTACTTC.

This clone was counted a few times. The chain recombines TRBV29-1 with TRBJ1-2, with D uncertain. Germline values: CDR1 SQVTM, CDR2 ANQGSEA. The CDR3 sequence is 9 residues long. V lost 7 bases to trimming and J lost 5 bases, with 5 bases between them. The CDR3 is CSGLYGYTF. CDR3 nucleotides: TGCAGCGGACTTTATGGCTACACCTTC.

The chain employs TRBV29-1 and TRBJ1-1, with D perhaps matching TRBD1 (5 bases). CDR1 SQVTM and CDR2 ANQGSEA come from the germline V gene. V lost 1 base and J lost 0, with 15 bases in between. The CDR3 has 16 residues. The CDR3 reads CSVEGQRWGLNTEAFF. CDR3 sequence (DNA): TGCAGCGTTGAAGGGCAGAGGTGGGGCTTGAACACTGAAGCTTTCTTT.

The chain is built from TRBV4-1 and TRBJ1-3, with D maybe TRBD1 (5 bases). CDR1 and CDR2 (germline): MGHRA, YSYEKL. Trimming pared 6 bases from V and 1 base from J, leaving 19 bases between. This CDR3 has 17 residues. CDR3 amino acids: CASRAALDSLSGNTIYF. CDR3 nucleotides: TGCGCCAGCAGAGCCGCCCTCGACAGTTTGTCTGGAAACACCATATATTTT.

The V gene is TRBV7-2, the J gene TRBJ2-7; 10 positions match TRBD2. This CDR3 spans 17 amino acids. Germline V lookup: CDR1 SGHTA, CDR2 FQGNSA. The V segment lost 5 bases and the J segment 3 bases; nucleotides outside the gene matches: 13. The CDR3 loop is CASSKTPLAGTVYEQYF. In DNA, the CDR3 is TGTGCCAGCAGCAAAACACCACTAGCGGGGACAGTCTACGAGCAGTACTTC.

This chain joins TRBV5-1 and TRBJ2-3; D unresolved. The CDR3 sequence is 14 residues long. In germline, CDR1 is SGHRS, CDR2 YFSETQ. V dropped 4 bases and J dropped 2 bases, with 11 bases sitting between them. CDR3 in amino acids: CASSRSGFTDTQYF. The CDR3 DNA reads TGCGCCAGCAGCCGGTCAGGATTCACAGATACGCAGTATTTT.

Written as DNA, the CDR3 is TGCGCCAGCAGCCAAGAGGGACTAGCGGGTAACACAGATACGCAGTATTTT. As protein: CASSQEGLAGNTDTQYF. V usage is TRBV4-1 and J usage is TRBJ2-3; 12 bases fit TRBD2. This CDR3 spans 17 amino acids. CDR1 is MGHRA, CDR2 YSYEKL, per germline. V gave up 0 bases and J gave up 2 bases; unmatched junction bases: 3.

This clone was counted a few times. The CDR3 DNA follows: TGTGCCAGCAGCGTAGACAGGGACTATGGCTACACCTTC. It specifies CASSVDRDYGYTF. The chain links TRBV9 to TRBJ1-2; tentative D call: TRBD1 (6 bases). CDR1 and CDR2 from the germline V gene are SGDLS and YYNGEE. Trimming took off 0 bases at V and 3 bases at J, with 6 bases between the two ends. The CDR3 extends over 13 amino acids.

The chain carries TRBV9 and TRBJ2-5, with TRBD2 matching 13 bases. The junction had 4 bases not matched to a gene; V was cut back by 5 bases and J by 0 bases. Germline-derived CDR1 and CDR2 are SGDLS and YYNGEE. The CDR3 covers 16 residues. The CDR3 DNA is TGTGCCAGCAGTCCCGGGACTAGCGGGGACCAAGAGACCCAGTACTTC. Amino acid sequence: CASSPGTSGDQETQYF. Full variable domain (rest looked up from reference TRBV9 and TRBJ2-5): DSGVTQTPKHLITATGQRVTLRCSPRSGDLSVYWYQQSLDQGLQFLIQYYNGEERAKGNILERFSAQQFPDLHSELNLSSLELGDSALYFCASSPGTSGDQETQYFGPGTRLLVL.

This chain links TRBV10-1 with TRBJ2-1; 7 nucleotides match TRBD1. This CDR3 has 16 amino acids. J was trimmed by 3 bases and V by 2 bases; bases with no gene match: 7. CDR1 is WNHNN and CDR2 is SYGVQD in the germline V gene (reference sequence). The CDR3 sequence: CASSETTGEIYNEQFF. The DNA for the CDR3 is TGCGCCAGCAGTGAGACCACAGGGGAAATCTACAATGAGCAGTTCTTC.

The rearrangement joins TRBV7-6 to TRBJ1-4; 8 bases align to TRBD1. V lost 1 base and J lost 0; bases outside the gene matches: 1. The CDR3 has 16 residues. Germline V gene sequence: CDR1 SGHVS, CDR2 FNYEAQ. The CDR3 DNA is TGTGCCAGCAGCTTAGAACAGGGGGCAACTAATGAAAAACTGTTTTTT. This codes for CASSLEQGATNEKLFF.

The chain couples TRBV1 to TRBJ2-1; the DNA was not compared with TRBD1, the D call given in the table. TRBV1 is an annotated pseudogene. The CDR3 length is 15 residues. DNA for the CDR3: TGCACCAGCAGCCATGGACAGAGACATAATAATGAGCAGTTCTTC. Its protein is CTSSHGQRHNNEQFF.

The chain links TRBV2 to TRBJ2-7; 10 nucleotides agree with TRBD2. The germline gives CDR1 SNHLY, CDR2 FYNNEI. The CDR3 runs 14 residues. With 4 bases clipped from V and 7 bases from J, the junction kept 7 bases outside the gene matches. CDR3 protein: CASSGLAGWDEQYF. In DNA form, the CDR3 reads TGTGCCAGCAGTGGACTAGCGGGCTGGGATGAGCAGTACTTC.

The chain couples TRBV7-2 to TRBJ1-5, with 7 bases aligning to TRBD1. This CDR3 comprises 14 residues. CDR1 and CDR2 (germline): SGHTA, FQGNSA. V dropped 5 bases and J dropped 3; count of bases not matched to a gene: 4. The chain's CDR3 is CASSPDRVNQPQHF. The CDR3 DNA sequence: TGTGCCAGCAGCCCCGACAGGGTCAATCAGCCCCAGCATTTT. Combining the CDR3 with reference TRBV7-2 and TRBJ1-5 gives the whole variable domain GAGVSQSPSNKVTEKGKDVELRCDPISGHTALYWYRQSLGQGLEFLIYFQGNSAPDKSGLPSDRFSAERTGGSVSTLTIQRTQQEDSAVYLCASSPDRVNQPQHFGDGTRLSIL.

The V call is TRBV27, the J call TRBJ2-3; 8 bases fit TRBD2. CDR3 size: 15 residues. The junction had 10 bases not matched to a gene; V was cut back by 6 bases and J by 5 bases. Germline assignment: CDR1 MNHEY and CDR2 SMNVEV (reference sequence). DNA for the CDR3: TGTGCCAGCAGCATTAGCGGGAAGGGGAGAGATACGCAGTATTTT. Translation: CASSISGKGRDTQYF.

This rearrangement joins TRBV11-2 to TRBJ2-5; 10 nucleotides agree with TRBD1. The germline V gene encodes CDR1 SGHAT and CDR2 FQNNGV. The CDR3 covers 16 residues. The J segment lost 9 bases and the V segment lost 0 bases, leaving 10 bases of the junction unmatched. In nucleotides, the CDR3 is TGTGCCAGCAGCTTAGAACGCGGACAGGGGACAGGGGCCCAGTACTTC. This codes for CASSLERGQGTGAQYF. The entire variable domain, with the rest obtained from reference TRBV11-2 and TRBJ2-5, is as follows: EAGVAQSPRYKIIEKRQSVAFWCNPISGHATLYWYQQILGQGPKLLIQFQNNGVVDDSQLPKDRFSAERLKGVDSTLKIQPAKLEDSAVYLCASSLERGQGTGAQYFGPGTRLLVL.

Only a few counts were recorded for this clone. The chain is built from TRBV5-4 and TRBJ1-1, with a weak D call TRBD1 (6 bases). V lost 1 base and J lost 7, with 11 bases in between. The germline gives CDR1 SGHNT, CDR2 YYREEE (reference sequence). This CDR3 has 13 amino acids. CDR3 region: CASSLTGSDEAFF. The CDR3 DNA reads TGTGCCAGCAGCTTGACAGGGTCGGATGAAGCTTTCTTT. Based on the CDR3 plus reference TRBV5-4 and TRBJ1-1, the full variable domain is ETGVTQSPTHLIKTRGQQVTLRCSSQSGHNTVSWYQQALGQGPQFIFQYYREEENGRGNFPPRFSGLQFPNYSSELNVNALELDDSALYLCASSLTGSDEAFFGQGTRLTVV.

V usage is TRBV28 and J usage is TRBJ2-7; 9 bases are a match to TRBD1. The CDR3 length is 14 residues. Germline CDR1 reads MDHEN; CDR2 reads SYDVKM. V dropped 5 bases and J dropped 4; count of bases not matched to a gene: 6. The CDR3 bases are TGTGCCAGCAGTAGGACAGGGGCCACTTACGAGCAGTACTTC. Its protein is CASSRTGATYEQYF.

The chain is built from TRBV25-1 and TRBJ1-4, with no clear D. CDR1 and CDR2 (germline): MGHDK, SYGVNS. The CDR3 runs to 15 residues. V lost 5 bases and J lost 0, with 10 bases in between. The CDR3 sequence is CASSFRVATNEKLFF. CDR3 sequence (DNA): TGTGCCAGCAGTTTTCGCGTTGCAACTAATGAAAAACTGTTTTTT.

The chain carries TRBV5-1 and TRBJ1-1; D is possibly TRBD1 (5 bases). The CDR3 is made up of 16 amino acids. Germline values: CDR1 SGHRS, CDR2 YFSETQ. The V and J ends lost 4 bases and 4 bases respectively, with 20 bases between them. CDR3 amino acids: CASSVTATEIGTEAFF. The CDR3 DNA reads TGCGCCAGCAGCGTGACAGCAACGGAAATAGGCACTGAAGCTTTCTTT. The whole variable domain, filled in from reference TRBV5-1 and TRBJ1-1, reads KAGVTQTPRYLIKTRGQQVTLSCSPISGHRSVSWYQQTPGQGLQFLFEYFSETQRNKGNFPGRFSGRQFSNSRSEMNVSTLELGDSALYLCASSVTATEIGTEAFFGQGTRLTVV.

This rearrangement joins TRBV20-1 to TRBJ1-1; TRBD1 aligns across 7 bases. The CDR3 is made up of 10 amino acids. Germline trimming cut 6 bases from V and 9 bases from J; bases unmatched to any gene: 4. Germline CDR1 and CDR2: DFQATT and SNEGSKA (reference sequence). The CDR3 region is CSAPGQKAFF. DNA for the CDR3: TGCAGTGCACCGGGACAGAAAGCTTTCTTT.

This chain links TRBV11-2 with TRBJ2-1; D unclear. This CDR3 comprises 14 residues. V lost 1 base to trimming and J lost 4 bases, with 8 bases between them. Germline V gives CDR1 SGHAT, CDR2 FQNNGV. CDR3 in DNA: TGTGCCAGCAGCTTAGCACCACTATACAATGAGCAGTTCTTC. This codes for CASSLAPLYNEQFF. The full variable domain, with the rest looked up from reference TRBV11-2 and TRBJ2-1, is EAGVAQSPRYKIIEKRQSVAFWCNPISGHATLYWYQQILGQGPKLLIQFQNNGVVDDSQLPKDRFSAERLKGVDSTLKIQPAKLEDSAVYLCASSLAPLYNEQFFGPGTRLTVL.

This clone was observed a few times. The rearrangement uses TRBV7-9 and TRBJ1-1, with TRBD1 matching over 10 bases. The V gene end was trimmed by 2 bases and the J gene end by 6 bases; junction bases not matched to a gene: 3. This CDR3 region has 14 residues. Germline V gives CDR1 SEHNR, CDR2 FQNEAQ (reference sequence). CDR3 bases: TGTGCCAGCAGCTTATGGACAGGGGGTGCTGAAGCTTTCTTT. The encoded protein is CASSLWTGGAEAFF.

The V call is TRBV7-3, the J call TRBJ2-3; 7 nucleotides align to TRBD1. The CDR3 covers 15 residues. The junction had 9 bases not matched to a gene; V was cut back by 3 bases and J by 6 bases. Germline V lookup: CDR1 SGHTA, CDR2 FQGTGA. The CDR3 reads CASSLGRTGLDTQYF. The CDR3 bases are TGTGCCAGCAGCTTGGGAAGGACAGGTCTTGATACGCAGTATTTT.

The chain couples TRBV5-8 to TRBJ2-1; D might be TRBD1 (5 bases). The germline CDR1 and CDR2 sequences are SGHTS and YDEGEE. The CDR3 totals 15 residues. V lost 2 bases and J 8 bases, leaving 17 bases between the germline ends. The CDR3, as DNA: TGTGCCAGCAGCTTAGGACACCCGAGTCGGGATGAGCAGTTCTTC. Translated: CASSLGHPSRDEQFF.

Here the CDR3 reads CASSPTGRYTDTQYF. As DNA, the CDR3 is TGTGCCAGCAGCCCTACGGGTCGCTACACAGATACGCAGTATTTT. This rearrangement joins TRBV7-3 to TRBJ2-3; D ambiguous. V was cut by 5 bases and J by 2 bases, with 14 bases left in between. Looked up from germline, CDR1 is SGHTA and CDR2 is FQGTGA. This CDR3 contains 15 residues. The full variable domain, with the rest looked up from reference TRBV7-3 and TRBJ2-3, is GAGVSQTPSNKVTEKGKYVELRCDPISGHTALYWYRQSLGQGPEFLIYFQGTGAADDSGLPNDRFFAVRPEGSVSTLKIQRTERGDSAVYLCASSPTGRYTDTQYFGPGTRLTVL.